The clone carrying this TCR beta chain was seen a handful of times. Its antigen is undetermined. With 2 bases removed from V and 1 base from J, the gap between germline ends came to 15 bases. CDR3 length: 16 residues. CDR1 MNHNS and CDR2 SASEGT come from the germline V gene. This entry is derived from a study of T cell repertoires in cytomegalovirus infection. Study in general: The authors used CMV epitopes that were HLA-C-restricted (recently identified) and HLA-B-restricted (well studied).

Study-level results: Across the ex vivo response, the dominant clonotypes were HLA-C-restricted CMV-specific TCR beta clonotypes. Cumulative frequency of public TCR beta families picked out carriers of CMV plus the relevant HLA.

TCRdb reprocessed the reads via MiXCR and lists one record per CDR3 protein. The sample lists about 900,000 distinct CDR3 sequences; approximately 30% were seen once. V gene TRBV6-1 combines with J gene TRBJ2-7; D gene ambiguous. The sequences come from cultured CD8+ T cells from PBMCs, collected from culture after CMV antigen stimulation. The receptor was isolated from a human donor in good health (CMV status not recorded). Some clones in this sample may be carry-over from other donors' samples. CDR3 residues: CASSELLQQDSYEQYF. As DNA, the CDR3 is TGTGCCAGCAGTGAACTACTCCAGCAGGATTCCTACGAGCAGTACTTC.